The clone carrying this T cell receptor (beta chain) was seen a handful of times. The sample originates from a study of blood T cell repertoires in COVID-19. V was cut by 1 base and J by 1 base, with 6 bases left in between. Germline V lookup: CDR1 LGHNA, CDR2 YSLEER. The length of the CDR3 is 14 residues. Produced via immunoSEQ multiplex PCR; TCRdb's table is partial and in-frame only. The sample has roughly 17,000 clones, under 90% seen once. The receptor was derived from a human donor with active COVID-19. The donor label of this sample is uncertain. Sequenced sample: peripheral blood. This sequence joins TRBV4-3 and TRBJ2-3; D is unresolved. The CDR3 DNA reads as TGCGCCAGCAGCCAAGGGCTAGGCACAGATACGCAGTATTTT. It codes for CASSQGLGTDTQYF.